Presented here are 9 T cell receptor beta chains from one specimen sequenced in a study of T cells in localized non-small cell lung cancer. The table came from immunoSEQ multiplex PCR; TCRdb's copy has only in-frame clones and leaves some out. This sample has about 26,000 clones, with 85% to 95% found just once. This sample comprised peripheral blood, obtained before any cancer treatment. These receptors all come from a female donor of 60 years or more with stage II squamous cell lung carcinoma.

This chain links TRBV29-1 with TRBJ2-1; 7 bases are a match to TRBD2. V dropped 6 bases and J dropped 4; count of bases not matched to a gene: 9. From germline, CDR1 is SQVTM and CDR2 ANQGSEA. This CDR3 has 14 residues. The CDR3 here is CSVRDLGGYNEQFF. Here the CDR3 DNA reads TGCAGCGTCCGTGATTTGGGAGGGTACAATGAGCAGTTCTTC.

CDR3 sequence: CASSPTTDTYEQYF. In DNA form, the CDR3 reads TGCGCCAGCAGCCCTACGACAGATACCTACGAGCAGTACTTC. The chain recombines TRBV5-1 with TRBJ2-7; D may be TRBD1 (5 bases). V lost 4 bases and J 2 bases, leaving 13 bases between the germline ends. Germline V gene sequence: CDR1 SGHRS, CDR2 YFSETQ. The CDR3 is 14 amino acids. Full variable domain (rest looked up from reference TRBV5-1 and TRBJ2-7): KAGVTQTPRYLIKTRGQQVTLSCSPISGHRSVSWYQQTPGQGLQFLFEYFSETQRNKGNFPGRFSGRQFSNSRSEMNVSTLELGDSALYLCASSPTTDTYEQYFGPGTRLTVT.

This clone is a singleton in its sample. For the CDR3, the DNA is TGTGCCAGCAGCGAAATTGGCCGGGGAAAAACCCCCCTAAAAGCTTTCTTT. Translated, it gives CASSEIGRGKTPLKAFF. The gene calls are TRBV6-1 and TRBJ1-1; D is undetermined. The CDR3 length is 17 residues. V was trimmed by 6 bases and J by 9 bases, leaving 29 bases between them. CDR1 is MNHNS, CDR2 SASEGT, per germline.

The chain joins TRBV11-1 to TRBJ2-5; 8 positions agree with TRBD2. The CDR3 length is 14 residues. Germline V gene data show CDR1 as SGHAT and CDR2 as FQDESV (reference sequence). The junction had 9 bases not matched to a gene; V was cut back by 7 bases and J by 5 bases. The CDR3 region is CASNQGLAGETQYF. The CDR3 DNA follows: TGTGCCAGCAACCAGGGGCTAGCGGGCGAGACCCAGTACTTC.

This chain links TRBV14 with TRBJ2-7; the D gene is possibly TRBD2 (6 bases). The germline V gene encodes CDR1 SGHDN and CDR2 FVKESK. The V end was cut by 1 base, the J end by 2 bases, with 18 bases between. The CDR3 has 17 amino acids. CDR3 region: CASSQVERAEEPYEQYF. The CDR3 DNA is TGTGCCAGCAGCCAAGTAGAGCGGGCTGAAGAACCCTACGAGCAGTACTTC.

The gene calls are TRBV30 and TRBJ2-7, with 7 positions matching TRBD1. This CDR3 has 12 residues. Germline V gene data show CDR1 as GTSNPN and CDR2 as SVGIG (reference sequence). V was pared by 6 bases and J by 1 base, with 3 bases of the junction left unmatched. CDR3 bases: TGTGCCTGCGACAGGGAATCCTACGAGCAGTACTTC. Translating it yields CACDRESYEQYF.

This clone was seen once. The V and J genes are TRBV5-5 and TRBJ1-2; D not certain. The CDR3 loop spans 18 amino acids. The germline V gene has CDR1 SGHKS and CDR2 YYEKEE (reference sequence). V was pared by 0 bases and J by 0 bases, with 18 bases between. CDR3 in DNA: TGTGCCAGCAGCTTGGGGGTGAAAAGGACTCCCTCTAACTATGGCTACACCTTC. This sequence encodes CASSLGVKRTPSNYGYTF.

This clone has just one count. CDR3 nucleotide sequence: TGTGCCAGTAGTAGCGGGAGGAAATTAGGGGCGCAAGAGACCCAGTACTTC. It translates to CASSSGRKLGAQETQYF. The gene calls are TRBV19 and TRBJ2-5; 8 nucleotides line up with TRBD2. V lost 4 bases, J lost 2 bases, and 12 bases stayed unmatched. Germline loops: CDR1 LNHDA, CDR2 SQIVND (reference sequence). This CDR3 is 17 amino acids long.

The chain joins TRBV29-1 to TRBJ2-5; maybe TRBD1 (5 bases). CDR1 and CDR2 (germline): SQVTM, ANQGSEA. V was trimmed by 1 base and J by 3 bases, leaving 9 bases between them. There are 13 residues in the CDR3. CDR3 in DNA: TGCAGCGTTGAAGTATCAGGGAAAGAGACCCAGTACTTC. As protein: CSVEVSGKETQYF. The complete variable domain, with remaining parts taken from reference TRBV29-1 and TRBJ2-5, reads SAVISQKPSRDICQRGTSLTIQCQVDSQVTMMFWYRQQPGQSLTLIATANQGSEATYESGFVIDKFPISRPNLTFSTLTVSNMSPEDSSIYLCSVEVSGKETQYFGPGTRLLVL.